Listed below are T cell receptor beta chains from one sample, sequenced in a study of CD8+CD57+ T cells in acquired aplastic anemia. TCRdb itself ran the reads through MiXCR, one entry per CDR3 protein. The data show just over 450,000 distinct CDR3 sequences, with about a third seen just once and roughly 0.8% held by the top ten. Material: sorted CD4+, CD8+, or CD8+CD57+ T cells (not recorded which) from PBMCs. Receptors were obtained from a human donor with aplastic anemia. Each CDR3 is given with its conserved first and last residue. D genes are given only for firm matches. Clone size appears in some rows only: once, few, many, or a class for an expanded clone.

>TRBJ2-7|TRBV12-3/TRBV12-4|many|TRBD2
CASSLAEFYEQYF
TGTGCCAGCAGCCTAGCGGAATTCTACGAGCAGTACTTC
>TRBJ2-7|TRBV20-1|-|TRBD1
CSAVNHGTGSNEQYF
TGCAGTGCTGTCAATCACGGGACAGGGTCTAACGAGCAGTACTTC
>TRBJ1-2|TRBV5-5|-|TRBD1
CASSLAGTGSPGYTF
TGTGCCAGCAGCTTGGCCGGGACAGGGTCTCCTGGCTACACCTTC
>TRBJ1-6|TRBV10-3|-|TRBD1
CAISGTGSPLHF
TGTGCCATCAGCGGGACAGGCTCACCCCTCCACTTT
>TRBJ2-7|TRBV10-3|-|-
CASNREDYNEQYF
TGTGCCAGCAACAGGGAAGACTACAATGAGCAGTACTTC
>TRBJ2-2|TRBV10-2|many|-
CASNSGTTDYTGELFF
TGCGCCAGCAACAGCGGTACTACCGATTACACCGGGGAGCTGTTTTTT
>TRBJ2-7|TRBV2|many|-
CAGGGNRDTPYEQYF
TGTGCCGGGGGAGGCAACCGGGACACCCCTTACGAGCAGTACTTC
>TRBJ2-7|TRBV9|-|-
CASSVSPRAPLYEQYF
TGTGCCAGCAGCGTATCCCCCCGGGCCCCTTTATACGAGCAGTACTTC
>TRBJ2-2|TRBV5-1|-|-
CASRVLGTQTGELFF
TGCGCCAGCAGAGTGTTGGGGACCCAAACCGGGGAGCTGTTTTTT
>TRBJ2-7|TRBV25-1|once|-
CASSFRARGMPYEQYF
TGTGCCAGCAGTTTTAGGGCTCGGGGAATGCCCTACGAGCAGTACTTC
>TRBJ1-6|TRBV19|many|-
CASSSSVNSPLHF
TGTGCCAGTAGCTCATCCGTGAATTCACCCCTCCACTTT
>TRBJ2-3|TRBV25-1|few|-
CASSQAGSGTDTQYF
TGTGCCAGCAGTCAGGCAGGTTCCGGGACAGATACGCAGTATTTT
>TRBJ1-5|TRBV3-1|-|-
CASSHRTRGLQLSDQPQHF
TGTGCCAGCAGCCATCGGACCAGGGGCCTTCAACTTAGCGATCAGCCCCAGCATTTT
>TRBJ2-1|TRBV12-3/TRBV12-4|-|-
CASSLGAPSYNEQFF
TGTGCCAGCAGTTTGGGGGCACCCTCCTACAATGAGCAGTTCTTC
>TRBJ2-1|TRBV20-1|few|TRBD2
CSVPGTSYNEQFF
TGCAGTGTCCCGGGGACTAGCTACAATGAGCAGTTCTTC
>TRBJ2-7|TRBV5-1|many|-
CASSPDVRAFEQYF
TGCGCCAGCAGTCCGGACGTGCGGGCCTTCGAGCAGTACTTC
>TRBJ1-1|TRBV20-1|-|TRBD1
CSASPDRQGARGEAFF
TGCAGTGCTAGTCCCGACAGACAGGGGGCGCGGGGTGAAGCTTTCTTT
>TRBJ2-2|TRBV19|many|-
CASSIGLNTGELFF
TGTGCCAGTAGTATCGGCCTGAACACCGGGGAGCTGTTTTTT
>TRBJ1-6|TRBV10-3|-|-
CAISEGRGQSPLHF
TGTGCCATCAGTGAGGGCAGGGGACAATCACCCCTCCACTTT
>TRBJ2-3|TRBV6-5|-|TRBD2
CASSYTRGDTDTQYF
TGTGCCAGCAGTTATACGCGGGGGGACACAGATACGCAGTATTTT
>TRBJ2-1|TRBV5-1|-|-
CASTLDRYNEQFF
TGCGCCAGCACCTTGGACCGCTACAATGAGCAGTTCTTC
>TRBJ2-3|TRBV20-1|-|-
CSADYPITDTQYF
TGCAGTGCCGACTACCCAATCACAGATACGCAGTATTTT
>TRBJ2-1|TRBV4-2|-|-
CASSPLGHNEQFF
TGTGCCAGCAGCCCGCTAGGTCACAATGAGCAGTTCTTC
>TRBJ1-2|TRBV6-1|many|-
CASSETASDYGYTF
TGTGCCAGCAGTGAGACAGCATCGGACTATGGCTACACCTTC
>TRBJ1-5|TRBV2|once|-
CASSEMLQPQHF
TGTGCCAGCAGTGAAATGCTTCAGCCCCAGCATTTT
>TRBJ2-3|TRBV19|-|-
CASMVMAGMSDTQYF
TGTGCCAGTATGGTGATGGCGGGTATGTCAGATACGCAGTATTTT
>TRBJ2-7|TRBV12-3/TRBV12-4|-|TRBD2
CASSLGSGASYEQYF
TGTGCCAGCAGTTTAGGTAGCGGGGCCTCCTACGAGCAGTACTTC
>TRBJ2-2|TRBV5-6|-|TRBD2
CASSSSGNTGELLF
TGTGCCAGCAGCTCAAGCGGGAACACCGGGGAGCTGCTTTTT
>TRBJ2-1|TRBV5-1|-|-
CASSLSRTYNEQFF
TGCGCCAGCAGCTTGTCCAGGACATACAATGAGCAGTTCTTC
>TRBJ1-3|TRBV19|-|TRBD1
CASGRGHTGNTIYF
TGTGCCAGTGGCAGGGGGCATACTGGAAACACCATATATTTT
>TRBJ2-7|TRBV2|-|-
CASRAGQSYEQYF
TGTGCCAGCAGAGCCGGACAGTCCTACGAGCAGTACTTC
>TRBJ1-3|TRBV21-1|-|-
CASTSLRGGPRSLSGNTIYF
TGTGCCAGCACCAGCCTCCGTGGGGGTCCGCGATCCCTATCTGGAAACACCATATATTTT
>TRBJ1-2|TRBV20-1|-|TRBD1
CSASQTGRTYGYTF
TGCAGTGCTTCTCAGACAGGGCGAACCTATGGCTACACCTTC
>TRBJ2-3|TRBV24-1|once|-
CATSDLWGSKYF
TGTGCCACCAGTGATTTATGGGGGAGCAAGTATTTT
>TRBJ1-2|TRBV13|-|-
CASSFFSWQSYGYTF
TGTGCCAGCAGCTTTTTTTCTTGGCAGAGCTATGGCTACACCTTC
>TRBJ1-6|TRBV12-3/TRBV12-4|few|-
CASSLISNSPLHF
TGTGCCAGCAGTTTAATTTCTAATTCACCCCTCCACTTT
>TRBJ2-3|TRBV15|once|-
CATSRGGGSGTQYF
TGTGCCACCAGCAGAGGGGGAGGATCCGGTACGCAGTATTTT
>TRBJ1-1|TRBV10-1|many|-
CASSDRLPTGTEAFF
TGCGCCAGCAGTGACAGGCTGCCGACGGGGACTGAGGCTTTCTTT
>TRBJ1-1|TRBV25-1|-|-
CASGPDTEAFF
TGTGCCAGCGGCCCCGACACTGAAGCTTTCTTT
>TRBJ2-7|TRBV20-1|many|-
CSARGVYYEQYF
TGCAGTGCTAGGGGGGTTTACTACGAGCAGTACTTC
>TRBJ1-2|TRBV7-2|-|TRBD1
CASSLDRASYGYTF
TGTGCCAGCAGCTTGGACAGGGCTTCTTATGGCTACACCTTC
>TRBJ2-5|TRBV2|many|-
CASRVLGETQYF
TGTGCCAGCAGAGTTCTGGGGGAGACCCAGTACTTC
>TRBJ1-6|TRBV5-6|few|-
CASSFAGNNSPLHF
TGTGCCAGCAGCTTTGCGGGGAATAATTCACCCCTCCACTTT
>TRBJ1-2|TRBV3-1|few|-
CASSQLTGVVYGYTF
TGTGCCAGCAGCCAATTAACCGGGGTGGTCTATGGCTACACCTTC
>TRBJ2-5|TRBV7-9|-|TRBD1
CASTRTGRRETQYF
TGTGCCAGCACCAGGACAGGGCGGCGAGAGACCCAGTACTTC
>TRBJ1-6|TRBV20-1|few|-
CSARSSFNNSPLHF
TGCAGTGCTAGGTCCAGCTTTAATAATTCACCCCTCCACTTT
>TRBJ2-7|TRBV2|-|TRBD2
CASSEGLAGQREQYF
TGTGCCAGCAGTGAAGGACTAGCGGGGCAACGCGAGCAGTACTTC
>TRBJ2-3|TRBV2|-|-
CASSPDGADTDTQYF
TGTGCCAGCAGCCCCGACGGGGCCGACACAGATACGCAGTATTTT
>TRBJ2-3|TRBV2|many|TRBD2
CASSGASGGLISTDTQYF
TGTGCCAGCAGTGGAGCCAGCGGGGGTCTGATTAGCACAGATACGCAGTATTTT
>TRBJ1-1|TRBV19|many|-
CASSQQGLDTEAFF
TGTGCCAGTAGTCAACAGGGTTTAGACACTGAAGCTTTCTTT
>TRBJ1-2|TRBV14|many|-
CASSQGGLLGYTF
TGTGCCAGCAGCCAAGGCGGACTTTTGGGCTACACCTTC
>TRBJ1-2|TRBV29-1|-|-
CSVEGGAREPGYTF
TGCAGCGTTGAGGGTGGGGCCAGGGAGCCTGGCTACACCTTC
>TRBJ1-3|TRBV30|-|-
CAWSTPRAASGNTIYF
TGTGCCTGGAGTACACCCCGGGCCGCGTCTGGAAACACCATATATTTT
>TRBJ2-2|TRBV5-1|-|-
CAGSLAQGRDGELFF
TGCGCCGGCAGCTTGGCCCAGGGTCGGGACGGGGAGCTGTTTTTT
>TRBJ2-7|TRBV7-8|many|TRBD2
CASSSTSASGEQYF
TGTGCCAGCAGCTCGACTAGCGCCTCGGGGGAGCAGTACTTC
>TRBJ1-6|TRBV14|many|-
CASSVTGYDNSPLHF
TGTGCCAGCTCGGTAACAGGGTACGATAATTCACCCCTCCACTTT
>TRBJ1-2|TRBV4-2|few|-
CASSQGGGRGDYGYTF
TGTGCCAGCAGCCAAGGGGGTGGGAGGGGTGACTATGGCTACACCTTC